This TCR beta chain comes out of a study of blood T cell repertoires in COVID-19. On the study more broadly: Sites in the United States, Italy and Spain provided acute and convalescent COVID-19 samples. Sources were T cells, B-cell-depleted T cells, or PBMCs; the material itself was cDNA or gDNA.

The CDR3 is 15 residues long. Germline-derived CDR1 and CDR2 are LGHDT and YNNKEL (reference sequence). Trimming removed 4 bases from V and 4 bases from J, with 13 bases in between. Repertoires were generated with immunoSEQ multiplex PCR, while TCRdb's copy carries only in-frame clones and drops some. Here the sample spans approximately 67,000 clones, 75% to 90% being singletons. The chain carries TRBV3-1 (or the pseudogene TRBV3-2) and TRBJ2-2, with D uncertain. This TCR came from a man aged 50-59 years with active COVID-19. The sequencing sample was made of peripheral blood. The CDR3 region is CASSPDPPGTGELFF. The CDR3 coding sequence is TGTGCCAGCAGCCCAGACCCACCCGGCACCGGGGAGCTGTTTTTT.